This T cell receptor (beta chain) emerged from a study of metastatic and nonmetastatic thyroid tumors. Until they underwent thyroid surgery, no patient had received any treatment. TCRdb ran MiXCR on the PCR reads. In the table there are about 20,000 clones, 22% of which are singletons. Trimming left V 1 base short and J 10 bases short, with 14 bases between. This CDR3 region has 14 residues. This receptor was taken from a male donor with papillary thyroid cancer or a benign thyroid nodule (not recorded which). Some clones in this sample may be carry-over from other donors' samples. Sequenced input: tumor tissue. The genes are TRBV12-3 or TRBV12-4 and TRBJ1-5; D not resolved. The CDR3 is CASSLDGVAQPQHF. DNA for the CDR3: TGTGCCAGCAGTTTAGATGGGGTTGCGCAACCCCAGCATTTT.